This passage covers 26 T cell receptor beta chains from one sample sequenced in a study of PD-1 blockade in classical Hodgkin lymphoma. TCRdb's copy holds only in-frame clones and misses some; the assay was immunoSEQ multiplex PCR. The table has just under 45,000 clones, roughly 72% seen once; the top ten hold 2.5% to 3.5%. Patients all relapsed after autologous stem cell transplantation, and there was variation in brentuximab vedotin exposure. The sample here was peripheral blood mononuclear cells (PBMCs), taken before the second cycle of nivolumab. All receptors derive from a human donor with classical Hodgkin lymphoma.

In its sample, this clone was seen a few times. This sequence joins TRBV6-5 and TRBJ2-2, with D possibly TRBD2 on 6 matching bases. Germline V gives CDR1 MNHEY, CDR2 SVGAGI. Deletions cut 2 bases from V and 2 bases from J, with 12 bases between. The CDR3 covers 16 residues. CDR3 loop: CASSYLAGLNTGELFF. As DNA, the CDR3 is TGTGCCAGCAGTTACCTTGCGGGGCTTAACACCGGGGAGCTGTTTTTT.

The rearrangement links TRBV28 to TRBJ1-2; possibly TRBD1 for D (5 bases). The CDR3 spans 14 residues. Trimming took off 8 bases at V and 7 bases at J, with 20 bases between the two ends. Germline lookup yields CDR1 MDHEN and CDR2 SYDVKM. The CDR3 DNA sequence: TGTGCCAGCCTACCTTTCGGGACCATGCTTGGCTACACCTTC. Its protein is CASLPFGTMLGYTF.

This clone has a single count. J is TRBJ1-2 and V is TRBV5-4, with 7 bases matching TRBD1. Trimming took 0 bases from V and 5 from J; bases not matched to a gene: 4. Germline V CDR1 and CDR2: SGHNT, YYREEE (reference sequence). The CDR3 runs to 14 residues. The CDR3 region is CASSLVQGVYGYTF. CDR3 coding DNA: TGTGCCAGCAGCTTGGTTCAGGGGGTTTATGGCTACACCTTC.

The rearrangement links TRBV18 to TRBJ2-7; 10 positions agree with TRBD2. The trim removed 6 bases at V and 2 bases at J, leaving 7 bases unmatched. In germline, CDR1 is KGHSH, CDR2 LQKENI. This CDR3 contains 15 residues. The CDR3 DNA sequence: TGTGCCAGCTCCCAATCAGCGGGGGGGCCCTACGAGCAGTACTTC. Protein: CASSQSAGGPYEQYF.

This clone was seen a handful of times. The V and J genes are TRBV7-3 and TRBJ2-1, with D maybe TRBD1 (5 bases). The CDR3 has 15 amino acids. CDR1 is SGHTA, CDR2 FQGTGA, per germline. Trimming removed 6 bases at V and 7 bases at J, with 19 bases between. CDR3 sequence: CASRQAGHESNEQFF. CDR3 DNA sequence: TGTGCCAGCAGACAGGCCGGACATGAATCAAATGAGCAGTTCTTC.

This CDR3 is CASSQDGDLGTEAFF. The CDR3 nucleotides are TGCGCCAGCAGCCAAGATGGGGATTTGGGCACTGAAGCTTTCTTT. This chain joins TRBV4-3 and TRBJ1-1; D not resolved. Germline values: CDR1 LGHNA, CDR2 YSLEER. Trimming pared 0 bases from V and 4 bases from J, leaving 12 bases between. The CDR3 length is 15 residues.

The V gene is TRBV28, the J gene TRBJ2-5; 11 bases are shared with TRBD2. CDR1 is MDHEN and CDR2 is SYDVKM in the germline V gene. The CDR3 extends over 17 amino acids. With 5 bases clipped from V and 5 bases from J, the junction kept 13 bases outside the gene matches. The CDR3 here is CASSPGRGLAARETQYF. CDR3 in DNA: TGTGCCAGCAGTCCGGGGAGGGGACTAGCGGCTCGGGAGACCCAGTACTTC.

This rearrangement joins TRBV9 to TRBJ2-1; 8 bases are a match to TRBD1. Looked up from germline, CDR1 is SGDLS and CDR2 is YYNGEE. V was clipped by 3 bases and J by 6 bases; unmatched bases: 5. The CDR3 is 14 residues long. The CDR3 nucleotides read TGTGCCAGCAGCGATCGACAGGGGAGCAATGAGCAGTTCTTC. This gives the protein CASSDRQGSNEQFF.

The rearrangement uses TRBV7-8 and TRBJ2-1; 11 bases map to TRBD2. This CDR3 region has 15 residues. V gave up 7 bases and J gave up 8 bases; unmatched junction bases: 10. Germline V gene sequence: CDR1 SGHVS, CDR2 FQNEAQ. The CDR3 spells CASTQIAGGGYEQFF. CDR3 in DNA: TGTGCCAGCACCCAAATAGCGGGAGGGGGCTATGAGCAGTTCTTC.

The chain's CDR3 is CASAIAGAGEQYF. The CDR3 nucleotides read TGTGCCAGTGCAATAGCGGGAGCTGGCGAGCAGTACTTC. The chain has TRBV19 and TRBJ2-7, with 9 bases matching TRBD2. Germline assignment: CDR1 LNHDA and CDR2 SQIVND (reference sequence). V lost 8 bases, J lost 6 bases, and 8 bases stayed unmatched. CDR3 length: 13 residues.

The V gene is TRBV29-1, the J gene TRBJ2-7; 10 nucleotides align to TRBD1. V shed 4 bases and J 6 bases; nucleotides not matched to a gene: 3. This CDR3 comprises 12 residues. Germline CDR1 is SQVTM and CDR2 is ANQGSEA. The CDR3 DNA reads as TGCAGCGTTGCGGGACAGGGGATCGAGCAGTACTTC. Amino acids: CSVAGQGIEQYF.

The chain joins TRBV19 to TRBJ2-7; 11 bases align to TRBD2. CDR1 LNHDA and CDR2 SQIVND come from the germline V gene (reference sequence). This CDR3 has 17 amino acids. V lost 3 bases, J lost 0 bases, and 7 bases stayed unmatched. The DNA for the CDR3 is TGTGCCAGTAGTATCCCTTCCGGACTAGCGGGCTCCTACGAGCAGTACTTC. Encoded protein: CASSIPSGLAGSYEQYF.

V usage is TRBV2 and J usage is TRBJ2-7; TRBD2 matches 9 bases. This CDR3 is 14 amino acids long. V lost 2 bases, J lost 6 bases, and 5 bases stayed unmatched. CDR1 is SNHLY, CDR2 FYNNEI, per germline. CDR3 region: CASSEQRGAVEQYF. CDR3 coding DNA: TGTGCCAGCAGTGAACAGCGGGGGGCCGTCGAGCAGTACTTC.

This clone has only a few counts. V is TRBV5-1 and J is TRBJ1-3; tentative D call: TRBD1 (6 bases). The length of the CDR3 is 18 residues. V lost 4 bases to trimming and J lost 0 bases, with 20 bases between them. Germline V gene lookup returns CDR1 SGHRS and CDR2 YFSETQ. In nucleotides, the CDR3 is TGCGCCAGCAGCCTGCACGGGGGCGCCCTGAGCTCTGGAAACACCATATATTTT. Its translation: CASSLHGGALSSGNTIYF.

The chain combines TRBV4-3 with TRBJ1-1, with D tentatively TRBD1 (5 bases). With 4 bases removed from V and 1 base from J, the gap between germline ends came to 13 bases. CDR1 is LGHNA, CDR2 YSLEER, per germline. The CDR3 is made up of 15 amino acids. Here the CDR3 DNA reads TGCGCCAGCAGCCCCGCCGGGACGGCGAACACTGAAGCTTTCTTT. Residues: CASSPAGTANTEAFF.

The CDR3 region is CASSFTREEQYF. The CDR3 nucleotides are TGTGCCAGCAGCTTCACTAGGGAGGAGCAGTACTTC. This sequence joins TRBV7-9 and TRBJ2-7, with D possibly matching TRBD2 (5 bases). Germline values: CDR1 SEHNR, CDR2 FQNEAQ (reference sequence). CDR3 length equals 12 residues. V shed 3 bases and J shed 7 bases, with 10 bases lying between them.

The CDR3, as DNA: TGTGCAGGCGGCTCTGGGGCCAACGTCCTGACTTTC. Residues: CAGGSGANVLTF. J is TRBJ2-6 and V is TRBV6-6; D remains unclear. The CDR3 covers 12 residues. In germline, CDR1 is MNHNY, CDR2 SVGAGI (reference sequence).

In its sample, this clone was seen many times. The chain joins TRBV28 to TRBJ1-1; 7 nucleotides align to TRBD1. The CDR3 has 15 residues. The J segment lost 6 bases and the V segment lost 7 bases, leaving 14 bases of the junction unmatched. Germline V gene data show CDR1 as MDHEN and CDR2 as SYDVKM. The CDR3 loop is CASTSPTGGTAEAFF. In DNA, the CDR3 is TGTGCCAGCACCTCCCCAACCGGGGGGACAGCTGAAGCTTTCTTT.

This chain links TRBV4-3 with TRBJ2-5; D is perhaps TRBD1 (6 bases). The end of the DNA is better explained by TRBJ2-7, so the J call may be wrong. Germline V CDR1 and CDR2: LGHNA, YSLEER. The CDR3 is made up of 14 amino acids. CDR3 DNA: TGCGCCAGCAGCCAAGAGGGACATTACTACGAGCAGTACTTC. This gives the protein CASSQEGHYYEQYF.

This clone was counted between two and nine times. The chain combines TRBV4-3 with TRBJ1-1; D is unresolved. This CDR3 comprises 15 residues. Germline CDR1 LGHNA, CDR2 YSLEER. V lost 1 base and J lost 0, with 9 bases in between. CDR3 sequence (DNA): TGCGCCAGCAGCCAAGGGCTGACGGTGAACACTGAAGCTTTCTTT. Translating it yields CASSQGLTVNTEAFF.

The rearrangement uses TRBV7-9 and TRBJ2-5; TRBD2 agrees at 9 bases. The CDR3 consists of 15 residues. Germline loops: CDR1 SEHNR, CDR2 FQNEAQ (reference sequence). The V gene end was trimmed by 2 bases and the J gene end by 9 bases; junction bases not matched to a gene: 10. The CDR3 DNA is TGTGCCAGCAGCTTACCTAGCGGGGTCTCCTTGGCCCAGTACTTC. This encodes CASSLPSGVSLAQYF. Together with reference TRBV7-9 and TRBJ2-5, the CDR3 gives the full variable domain: DTGVSQNPRHKITKRGQNVTFRCDPISEHNRLYWYRQTLGQGPEFLTYFQNEAQLEKSRLLSDRFSAERPKGSFSTLEIQRTEQGDSAMYLCASSLPSGVSLAQYFGPGTRLLVL.

The rearrangement links TRBV5-5 to TRBJ2-7, with D hard to call. CDR1 and CDR2 from the germline V gene are SGHKS and YYEKEE (reference sequence). Trimming cost V 5 bases and J 4 bases, with 10 bases left between them. This CDR3 comprises 12 residues. The chain's CDR3 is CASSSDGYEQYF. The DNA for the CDR3 is TGTGCCAGCAGTTCGGACGGATACGAGCAGTACTTC. The entire variable domain, with the rest obtained from reference TRBV5-5 and TRBJ2-7, is as follows: DAGVTQSPTHLIKTRGQQVTLRCSPISGHKSVSWYQQVLGQGPQFIFQYYEKEERGRGNFPDRFSARQFPNYSSELNVNALLLGDSALYLCASSSDGYEQYFGPGTRLTVT.

This clone was observed a handful of times. One junction end does not reproduce the germline sequence, and a read error may be involved. The chain uses TRBV7-7 and TRBJ1-3; maybe TRBD1 (5 bases). In germline, CDR1 is SSHAT, CDR2 FNYEAQ (reference sequence). The CDR3 is made up of 15 amino acids. CDR3 in amino acids: CASSLNSGTGNTIYF. CDR3 nucleotide sequence: TGTGCTAGCAGCTTAAATTCAGGGACTGGAAACACCATATATTTT.

The chain combines TRBV4-2 with TRBJ2-2; a weak D match, TRBD2 (6 bases). Looked up from germline, CDR1 is LGHNA and CDR2 is YNFKEQ. CDR3 length equals 14 residues. Trimming took 4 bases from V and 4 from J, leaving 10 bases between them. CDR3 nucleotide sequence: TGTGCCAGCAGCCCTCTAGCGATCACCGGGGAGCTGTTTTTT. This sequence encodes CASSPLAITGELFF.

V usage is TRBV30 and J usage is TRBJ1-2; TRBD1 is a possible D gene (5 bases). CDR1 is GTSNPN, CDR2 SVGIG, per germline (reference sequence). The CDR3 sequence is 14 residues long. V lost 1 base and J lost 1, with 10 bases in between. The CDR3 spells CAWSASRVNYGYTF. The CDR3 bases are TGTGCCTGGAGTGCAAGCAGGGTTAACTATGGCTACACCTTC.

V and J are TRBV25-1 and TRBJ2-2; D is tentatively TRBD1 or TRBD2 (5 bases each). V dropped 4 bases and J dropped 10 bases, with 25 bases sitting between them. Germline CDR1 and CDR2: MGHDK and SYGVNS. The CDR3 covers 17 residues. The CDR3: CASSGRRTPGPVKELFF. The CDR3 DNA reads as TGTGCCAGCAGTGGACGCCGGACACCGGGACCGGTGAAGGAGCTGTTTTTT.